The present T cell receptor (beta chain) was sequenced within a study of shared clonotypes between healthy human individuals. Study overall: Serving as donors were two women and a few men, whose ages spanned 18 to 49.

Notes on the study in general: Among the subsets, naive ones generally showed larger estimated richness than memory ones.

As defined, naive CD8 cells were CD45RO-negative and positively selected for CCR7, with terminally differentiated effector memory CD45RA+ cells excluded. All the donors were Caucasian adults who lived in Nashville, Tennessee. To note about this clone: The antigen is undetermined.

Sequencing was performed with immunoSEQ multiplex PCR; in TCRdb, only in-frame clones are kept and a portion is missing. Here the sample spans approximately 810,000 clones, 85% to 95% being singletons. Sample: naive CD8+ T cells sorted from blood. This receptor was identified in a man aged 25 to 40 in good health.

In nucleotides, the CDR3 is TGTGCCAGCAGTGAATCGTTTAGGGGCCGGCGGAACACTGAAGCTTTCTTT. Its translation: CASSESFRGRRNTEAFF. The chain recombines TRBV6-1 with TRBJ1-1, with D perhaps TRBD1 (5 bases). This CDR3 is 17 amino acids long. CDR1 is MNHNS, CDR2 SASEGT, per germline. V was clipped by 2 bases and J by 1 base, with 17 bases between them.